The 5 T cell receptor beta chains reported below all come from one sample, sequenced in a study of blood T cell repertoires in COVID-19. Assay used: immunoSEQ multiplex PCR; TCRdb lists only in-frame clones, some missing. This table holds about 80,000 clones, 80% to 90% found once. Source material: peripheral blood. These receptors all come from a woman aged 80 or older with acute or convalescent COVID-19.

The sample holds a few counts of this clone. This sequence joins TRBV19 and TRBJ2-7; 9 positions match TRBD1. This CDR3 is built from 17 residues. Germline lookup yields CDR1 LNHDA and CDR2 SQIVND (reference sequence). J lost 3 bases, V lost 5 bases, and 14 bases had no gene match. CDR3 nucleotides: TGTGCCAGTAGTGACATGGGACAGGGTTACGCGGGCTACGAGCAGTACTTC. This gives the protein CASSDMGQGYAGYEQYF. Variable domain in full (rest from reference TRBV19 and TRBJ2-7): DGGITQSPKYLFRKEGQNVTLSCEQNLNHDAMYWYRQDPGQGLRLIYYSQIVNDFQKGDIAEGYSVSREKKESFPLTVTSAQKNPTAFYLCASSDMGQGYAGYEQYFGPGTRLTVT.

This clone came up a few times. This chain uses TRBV6-1 with TRBJ1-3, with 12 bases aligning to TRBD1. This CDR3 contains 18 residues. Unmatched junction bases numbered 11, after V lost 4 bases and J lost 4 bases. The germline V gene has CDR1 MNHNS and CDR2 SASEGT. The CDR3 nucleotides are TGTGCCAGCAGTGCCCTAAAGGGACAGGGGGCGTCGGGAAACACCATATATTTT. This codes for CASSALKGQGASGNTIYF.

The chain couples TRBV30 to TRBJ2-3, with 8 bases matching TRBD1. With 2 bases clipped from V and 3 bases from J, the junction kept 7 bases outside the gene matches. From germline, CDR1 is GTSNPN and CDR2 SVGIG (reference sequence). The CDR3 runs to 15 residues. The CDR3 protein is CAWSPQGDVTDTQYF. The CDR3 bases are TGTGCCTGGAGTCCACAGGGGGATGTGACAGATACGCAGTATTTT.

The chain recombines TRBV29-1 with TRBJ1-2; D is ambiguous. V dropped 4 bases and J dropped 7 bases, with 19 bases sitting between them. The CDR3 consists of 14 residues. Germline CDR1 SQVTM, CDR2 ANQGSEA. This CDR3 reads CSVGFLVVDGGYTF. CDR3 sequence (DNA): TGCAGCGTTGGATTTTTAGTAGTCGATGGTGGCTACACCTTC. Using reference TRBV29-1 and TRBJ1-2 for the parts outside the CDR3, the full variable domain is SAVISQKPSRDICQRGTSLTIQCQVDSQVTMMFWYRQQPGQSLTLIATANQGSEATYESGFVIDKFPISRPNLTFSTLTVSNMSPEDSSIYLCSVGFLVVDGGYTFGSGTRLTVV.

The chain uses TRBV5-6 and TRBJ1-5; the D is unclear. The CDR3 covers 16 residues. Trimming shortened V by 0 bases and J by 0 bases, and 10 bases separated the two germline ends. The germline gives CDR1 SGHDT, CDR2 YYEEEE. The CDR3 DNA follows: TGTGCCAGCAGCTTGGGGGCAGGTTATAGCAATCAGCCCCAGCATTTT. This encodes CASSLGAGYSNQPQHF.